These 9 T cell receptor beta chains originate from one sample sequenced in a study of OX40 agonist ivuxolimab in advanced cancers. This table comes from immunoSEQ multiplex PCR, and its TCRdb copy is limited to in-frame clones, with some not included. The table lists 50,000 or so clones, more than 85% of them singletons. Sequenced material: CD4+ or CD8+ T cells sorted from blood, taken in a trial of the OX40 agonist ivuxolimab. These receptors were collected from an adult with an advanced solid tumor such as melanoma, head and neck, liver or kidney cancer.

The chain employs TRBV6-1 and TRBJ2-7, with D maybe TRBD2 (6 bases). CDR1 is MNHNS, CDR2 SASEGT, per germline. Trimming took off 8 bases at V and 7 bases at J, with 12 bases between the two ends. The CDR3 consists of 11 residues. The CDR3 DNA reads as TGTGCCAGCGCTCTGGGGGGAGAGCAGTACTTC. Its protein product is CASALGGEQYF.

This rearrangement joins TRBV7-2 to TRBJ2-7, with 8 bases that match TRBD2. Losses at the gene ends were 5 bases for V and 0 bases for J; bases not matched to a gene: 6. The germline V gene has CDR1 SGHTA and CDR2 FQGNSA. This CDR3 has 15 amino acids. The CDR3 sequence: CASSPGGVPSYEQYF. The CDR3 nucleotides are TGTGCCAGCAGCCCCGGGGGGGTGCCCTCCTACGAGCAGTACTTC.

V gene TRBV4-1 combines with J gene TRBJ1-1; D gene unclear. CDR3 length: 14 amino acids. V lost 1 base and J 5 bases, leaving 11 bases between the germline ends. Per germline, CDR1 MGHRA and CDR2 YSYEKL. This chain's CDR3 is CASSQVVGSTEAFF. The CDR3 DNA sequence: TGCGCCAGCAGCCAAGTAGTTGGTTCGACTGAAGCTTTCTTT.

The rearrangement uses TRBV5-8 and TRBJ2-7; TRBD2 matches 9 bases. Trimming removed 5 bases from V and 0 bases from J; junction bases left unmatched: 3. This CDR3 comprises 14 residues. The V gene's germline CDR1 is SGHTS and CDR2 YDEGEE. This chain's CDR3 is CASRASGISYEQYF. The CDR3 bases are TGTGCCAGCAGGGCTAGCGGGATCTCCTACGAGCAGTACTTC.

DNA for the CDR3: TGTGCCAGCTCACCAGGATCGGACTACACTGAAGCTTTCTTT. Its protein product is CASSPGSDYTEAFF. The rearrangement joins TRBV18 to TRBJ1-1, with no clear D. Per germline, CDR1 KGHSH and CDR2 LQKENI. Trimming stripped 2 bases from V and 3 bases from J, with 10 bases between. The CDR3 covers 14 residues.

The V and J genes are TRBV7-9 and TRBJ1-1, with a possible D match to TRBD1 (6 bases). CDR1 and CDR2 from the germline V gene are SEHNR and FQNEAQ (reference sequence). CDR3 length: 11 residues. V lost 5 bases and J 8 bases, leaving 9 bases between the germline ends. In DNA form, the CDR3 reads TGTGCCAGCAGCGAAACAGGGGAAGCTTTCTTT. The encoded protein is CASSETGEAFF.

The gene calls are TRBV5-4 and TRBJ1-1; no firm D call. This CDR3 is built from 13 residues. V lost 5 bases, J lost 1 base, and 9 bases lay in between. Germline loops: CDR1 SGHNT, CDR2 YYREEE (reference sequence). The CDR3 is CASRSRENTEAFF. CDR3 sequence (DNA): TGTGCCAGCAGATCGAGGGAGAACACTGAAGCTTTCTTT.

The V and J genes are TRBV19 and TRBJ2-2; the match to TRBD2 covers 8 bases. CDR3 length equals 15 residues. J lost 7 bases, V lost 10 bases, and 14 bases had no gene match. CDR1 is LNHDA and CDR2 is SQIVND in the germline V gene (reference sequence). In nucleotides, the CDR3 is TGTGCCACCAGGGTCCTCGCGGGAGGTGGCGGGGAGCTGTTTTTT. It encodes CATRVLAGGGGELFF.

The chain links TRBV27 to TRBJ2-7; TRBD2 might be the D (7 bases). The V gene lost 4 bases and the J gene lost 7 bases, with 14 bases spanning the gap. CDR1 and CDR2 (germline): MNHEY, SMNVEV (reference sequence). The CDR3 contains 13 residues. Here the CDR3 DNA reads TGTGCCAGCAGTTCAGCACAGGGAGGGGAGCAGTACTTC. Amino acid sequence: CASSSAQGGEQYF.